This T cell receptor beta chain comes out of a study of cytomegalovirus exposure and HLA in healthy donors. The CDR3 sequence is 13 residues long. Germline V gene sequence: CDR1 LNHNV, CDR2 YYDKDF (reference sequence). Trimming pared 1 base from V and 6 bases from J, leaving 9 bases between. Vbeta (60) and Jbeta (13) primers were used in the PCR. TCRdb's copy holds only in-frame clones and misses some; the assay was immunoSEQ multiplex PCR. The top ten clones hold approximately 1% of a sample with around 78,000 clones, over 60% of them seen once. The clonotype originates from a male donor in good health and CMV-seronegative. J is TRBJ1-2 and V is TRBV15, with TRBD1 as a possible D gene (5 bases). Sequenced input: PBMCs. The CDR3 DNA follows: TGTGCCACCAGCAGAGGACAGCGTAATGGCTACACCTTC. It yields the protein CATSRGQRNGYTF.